A single sample gave rise to the 6 T cell receptor beta chains below, sequenced in a study of blood T cells in healthy people across ages. Through a sample-barcoded 5' primer and a J-beta primer mix, a second PCR was run for roughly 6 to 11 cycles. A single record per CDR3 protein comes from TCRdb applying MiXCR to the 5' RACE reads. The sample lists 650,000 to 1,000,000 distinct CDR3 sequences; 36% were seen once. The sequencing sample was made of blood. The receptor source for this set is a man between 18 and 35 years old in good health.

This chain joins TRBV4-3 and TRBJ2-7; a weak D match, TRBD2 (5 bases). V was cut by 0 bases and J by 0 bases, with 12 bases left in between. The CDR3 is made up of 16 amino acids. The V gene's germline CDR1 is LGHNA and CDR2 YSLEER. CDR3 bases: TGCGCCAGCAGCCAAGATCGGAGGTCAAGCTCCTACGAGCAGTACTTC. As protein: CASSQDRRSSSYEQYF.

This clonotype has more than one count but fewer than ten. The chain links TRBV7-8 to TRBJ2-1, with D tentatively TRBD2 (6 bases). The germline V gene encodes CDR1 SGHVS and CDR2 FQNEAQ. The CDR3 has 14 residues. The germline V and J ends were trimmed by 6 bases and 4 bases, with 13 bases remaining between them. CDR3 protein: CASRTRGAYNEQFF. In DNA, the CDR3 is TGTGCCAGCAGAACTCGCGGGGCATACAATGAGCAGTTCTTC.

V is TRBV20-1 and J is TRBJ1-6; D unclear. The CDR3 sequence is 12 residues long. The V end was cut by 5 bases, the J end by 6 bases, with 8 bases between. In germline, CDR1 is DFQATT, CDR2 SNEGSKA (reference sequence). CDR3 bases: TGCAGTGCTGGAGGTCTTAATTCACCCCTCCACTTT. It yields the protein CSAGGLNSPLHF.

This clonotype was counted many times. The V and J genes are TRBV20-1 and TRBJ2-3, with D uncertain. Germline CDR1 and CDR2: DFQATT and SNEGSKA (reference sequence). The length of the CDR3 is 13 residues. V gave up 4 bases and J gave up 2 bases, with 10 bases separating them. CDR3 coding DNA: TGCAGTGCTATTGAAGGGATCACAGATACGCAGTATTTT. Protein: CSAIEGITDTQYF.

V gene TRBV5-1 combines with J gene TRBJ1-2; D is unclear. Germline V CDR1 and CDR2: SGHRS, YFSETQ. Trimming took 0 bases from V and 6 from J, leaving 12 bases between them. The CDR3 totals 14 residues. This CDR3 reads CASSLAVQINGYTF. The CDR3 DNA reads TGCGCCAGCAGCTTGGCCGTACAGATTAATGGCTACACCTTC.

The chain employs TRBV5-1 and TRBJ1-6; D is undetermined. This CDR3 is built from 13 residues. The V end was cut by 4 bases, the J end by 9 bases, with 11 bases between. Germline V CDR1 and CDR2: SGHRS, YFSETQ. In nucleotides, the CDR3 is TGCGCCAGCAGCGGGATTTTTATTTCACCCCTCCACTTT. Protein sequence: CASSGIFISPLHF.